Each of the 26 T cell receptor beta chains below was sequenced from the same sample in a study of human T cells and chemical hapten exposure. TCRdb processed the RACE reads anew with MiXCR; each CDR3 protein has one entry. The table includes around 110,000 distinct CDR3 sequences, around an eighth detected once. Described time point: patch test 1, 2 weeks after DPC sensitization. Treatment here: therapeutic diphenylcyclopropenone sensitization with weekly scalp DPC. This sample comprised whole blood, obtained in connection with sensitization to the hapten diphenylcyclopropenone (DPC). The receptors come from a woman aged 45-60 years with alopecia areata. Some clones in this sample may be carry-over from other donors' samples.

This clonotype showed up many times. This chain connects TRBV20-1 to TRBJ2-1, with 13 bases that match TRBD2. Germline CDR1 and CDR2: DFQATT and SNEGSKA (reference sequence). The CDR3 totals 13 residues. With 6 bases clipped from V and 9 bases from J, the junction kept 5 bases outside the gene matches. This CDR3 is CSAPGLAGVEQFF. CDR3 nucleotide sequence: TGCAGTGCCCCCGGACTAGCGGGGGTTGAGCAGTTCTTC.

This clonotype was recorded at least ten times. The rearrangement joins TRBV11-2 to TRBJ1-1; a weak D match, TRBD1 (6 bases). CDR3 size: 14 residues. V was trimmed by 6 bases and J by 0 bases, leaving 11 bases between them. Germline V lookup: CDR1 SGHAT, CDR2 FQNNGV. In DNA form, the CDR3 reads TGTGCCAGCAGTCCTAGGGACATGAACACTGAAGCTTTCTTT. Protein sequence: CASSPRDMNTEAFF.

This clonotype was recorded a few times. This chain links TRBV18 with TRBJ1-6; a possible D gene is TRBD1 (5 bases). The germline V gene has CDR1 KGHSH and CDR2 LQKENI. This CDR3 has 17 residues. Trimming cost V 3 bases and J 0 bases, with 12 bases left between them. The CDR3 here is CASSPGPLSSYNSPLHF. The CDR3 DNA reads as TGTGCCAGCTCACCGGGACCCCTGAGCTCCTATAATTCACCCCTCCACTTT. The complete variable domain, with remaining parts taken from reference TRBV18 and TRBJ1-6, reads NAGVMQNPRHLVRRRGQEARLRCSPMKGHSHVYWYRQLPEEGLKFMVYLQKENIIDESGMPKERFSAEFPKEGPSILRIQQVVRGDSAAYFCASSPGPLSSYNSPLHFGNGTRLTVT.

This CDR3 reads CASSSEFSEAFF. CDR3 DNA: TGTGCCAGCAGCTCCGAGTTCTCTGAAGCTTTCTTT. The chain uses TRBV5-4 and TRBJ1-1; D gene ambiguous. V lost 3 bases and J 6 bases, leaving 9 bases between the germline ends. Germline CDR1 is SGHNT and CDR2 is YYREEE (reference sequence). The CDR3 is 12 amino acids.

This chain joins TRBV5-1 and TRBJ2-3; no firm D call. This CDR3 spans 12 amino acids. V was shortened by 2 bases and J by 4 bases, with 5 bases between the two germline ends. Germline V CDR1 and CDR2: SGHRS, YFSETQ. CDR3: CASSFAADTQYF. Written as DNA, the CDR3 is TGCGCCAGCAGCTTTGCGGCAGATACGCAGTATTTT.

This clonotype has more than one count but fewer than ten. V usage is TRBV20-1 and J usage is TRBJ2-7; D remains ambiguous. The CDR3 sequence is 13 residues long. The germline CDR1 and CDR2 sequences are DFQATT and SNEGSKA (reference sequence). Trimming left V 2 bases short and J 7 bases short, with 15 bases between. The CDR3 region has the DNA TGCAGTGCTAGATTTTCAGGATCACGGGAGCAGTACTTC. Amino acids: CSARFSGSREQYF.

This clonotype showed up many times. This chain connects TRBV6-5 to TRBJ1-1; D gene unclear. This CDR3 has 16 amino acids. Germline V lookup: CDR1 MNHEY, CDR2 SVGAGI. The ends were cut back, 0 bases at V and 1 base at J, with 12 bases in the middle. In nucleotides, the CDR3 is TGTGCCAGCAGTTACTCCCGGAACAGAGCGAACACTGAAGCTTTCTTT. This encodes CASSYSRNRANTEAFF.

This chain links TRBV6-2 or TRBV6-3 with TRBJ2-1; D gene unclear. V was pared by 6 bases and J by 0 bases, with 6 bases between. Germline V CDR1 and CDR2: MNHEY, SVGEGT. The CDR3 is 13 amino acids. In DNA form, the CDR3 reads TGTGCCAGCAGCCTCACCTCCTACAATGAGCAGTTCTTC. Encoded protein: CASSLTSYNEQFF.

The V call is TRBV11-2, the J call TRBJ2-1, with TRBD2 as a possible D gene (5 bases). V lost 3 bases and J 6 bases, leaving 12 bases between the germline ends. CDR3 length: 14 residues. Per the germline V gene, CDR1 is SGHAT and CDR2 is FQNNGV. The chain's CDR3 is CASSFGLRTNEQFF. As DNA, the CDR3 is TGTGCCAGCAGCTTCGGACTGCGAACCAATGAGCAGTTCTTC. Looking up the rest from reference TRBV11-2 and TRBJ2-1 gives the full variable domain: EAGVAQSPRYKIIEKRQSVAFWCNPISGHATLYWYQQILGQGPKLLIQFQNNGVVDDSQLPKDRFSAERLKGVDSTLKIQPAKLEDSAVYLCASSFGLRTNEQFFGPGTRLTVL.

The chain employs TRBV11-2 and TRBJ2-1, with D perhaps matching TRBD1 or TRBD2 (5 bases each). Trimming removed 3 bases from V and 8 bases from J, with 14 bases in between. This CDR3 spans 14 amino acids. The V gene's germline CDR1 is SGHAT and CDR2 FQNNGV. The CDR3 region has the DNA TGTGCCAGCAGCTTGTATATATTGGGGGATGAGCAGTTCTTC. This translates into CASSLYILGDEQFF. The full variable domain, rest sourced from reference TRBV11-2 and TRBJ2-1, is EAGVAQSPRYKIIEKRQSVAFWCNPISGHATLYWYQQILGQGPKLLIQFQNNGVVDDSQLPKDRFSAERLKGVDSTLKIQPAKLEDSAVYLCASSLYILGDEQFFGPGTRLTVL.

This clonotype has ten or more counts. This chain connects TRBV18 to TRBJ2-5; possible D gene TRBD1, 5 bases. The V end was cut by 1 base, the J end by 5 bases, with 5 bases between. The CDR3 is 12 residues long. Looked up from germline, CDR1 is KGHSH and CDR2 is LQKENI. Written as DNA, the CDR3 is TGTGCCAGCTCACCACGGGGCGAGACCCAGTACTTC. Its protein product is CASSPRGETQYF.

The chain is built from TRBV9 and TRBJ2-3, with D uncertain. Germline V lookup: CDR1 SGDLS, CDR2 YYNGEE. CDR3 size: 15 residues. The V gene lost 4 bases and the J gene lost 6 bases, with 18 bases spanning the gap. The CDR3 bases are TGTGCCAGCAGCTCACATGACTCTTCCCTGGATACGCAGTATTTT. It encodes CASSSHDSSLDTQYF.

This clonotype was recorded a few times. The gene calls are TRBV6-6 and TRBJ2-3, with D perhaps assigned TRBD1 or TRBD2 (5 bases each). Per germline, CDR1 MNHNY and CDR2 SVGAGI (reference sequence). The V end lost 8 bases, the J end lost 4 bases, and 16 bases lay between the germline ends. The CDR3 is 14 amino acids. As DNA, the CDR3 is TGTGCCAGCGTCCGTCTGGGGGTATCAGATACGCAGTATTTT. It codes for CASVRLGVSDTQYF.

This clonotype was detected a few times. The chain carries TRBV18 and TRBJ1-2, with D tentatively TRBD1 (6 bases). Germline CDR1 KGHSH, CDR2 LQKENI. Trimming stripped 0 bases from V and 6 bases from J, with 20 bases between. The CDR3 consists of 17 residues. This CDR3 reads CASSPPSFLGAENGYTF. The DNA for the CDR3 is TGTGCCAGCTCACCACCGTCATTTTTGGGGGCCGAGAATGGCTACACCTTC.

The rearrangement links TRBV7-2 to TRBJ2-3, with a tentative D call TRBD2 (5 bases). The CDR3 runs 14 residues. Germline loops: CDR1 SGHTA, CDR2 FQGNSA. V was trimmed by 2 bases and J by 2 bases, leaving 8 bases between them. CDR3 residues: CASSLSRDTDTQYF. The CDR3 region has the DNA TGTGCCAGCAGCTTAAGCCGGGACACAGATACGCAGTATTTT.

The V call is TRBV18, the J call TRBJ1-1; D might be TRBD1 (6 bases). Per germline, CDR1 KGHSH and CDR2 LQKENI. This CDR3 has 15 amino acids. Trimming stripped 3 bases from V and 5 bases from J, with 16 bases between. The CDR3 reads CASSPQDRGGTEAFF. CDR3 nucleotides: TGTGCCAGCTCACCTCAGGACAGAGGGGGAACTGAAGCTTTCTTT.

This clonotype was found many times. The chain is built from TRBV6-5 and TRBJ2-3; perhaps TRBD2 as D (5 bases). CDR3 size: 13 residues. Per germline, CDR1 MNHEY and CDR2 SVGAGI. The V and J ends lost 8 bases and 3 bases respectively, with 12 bases between them. CDR3 in amino acids: CASAETGTDTQYF. In DNA form, the CDR3 reads TGTGCCAGCGCCGAAACGGGGACAGATACGCAGTATTTT.

This clonotype has a handful of counts. This chain links TRBV6-6 with TRBJ1-1; 11 nucleotides line up with TRBD1. Germline V gene data show CDR1 as MNHNY and CDR2 as SVGAGI (reference sequence). V shed 7 bases, J shed 5 bases, and the junction held 6 bases outside the gene matches. CDR3 length equals 14 residues. CDR3 in amino acids: CASTRTGGGTEAFF. The CDR3 DNA reads TGTGCCAGCACGCGGACAGGGGGCGGAACTGAAGCTTTCTTT.

The chain joins TRBV28 to TRBJ1-5; D may be TRBD1 (6 bases). The CDR3 is 15 residues long. Trimming removed 3 bases from V and 2 bases from J, with 11 bases in between. Germline V lookup: CDR1 MDHEN, CDR2 SYDVKM. This chain's CDR3 is CASSFGGRGNQPQHF. As DNA, the CDR3 is TGTGCCAGCAGTTTTGGGGGCCGGGGCAATCAGCCCCAGCATTTT.

In its sample, this clonotype was seen a few times. The V and J genes are TRBV28 and TRBJ2-7; TRBD1 agrees at 7 bases. Germline V lookup: CDR1 MDHEN, CDR2 SYDVKM. CDR3 length equals 14 residues. Germline trimming cut 9 bases from V and 2 bases from J; bases unmatched to any gene: 10. The CDR3 protein is CASIPGQLPYEQYF. DNA of the CDR3: TGTGCCAGTATACCGGGACAGCTTCCCTACGAGCAGTACTTC.

A few counts support this clonotype. V is TRBV12-5 and J is TRBJ1-2, with TRBD1 identical over 9 bases. Losses at the gene ends were 6 bases for V and 4 bases for J; bases not matched to a gene: 3. The CDR3 consists of 13 residues. Germline V lookup: CDR1 LGHNT, CDR2 FRNRAP. The CDR3 DNA is TGTGCTAGTGGCCCGACAGGGGGCTATGGCTACACCTTC. Translating gives CASGPTGGYGYTF.

A few counts support this clonotype. The V call is TRBV28, the J call TRBJ1-2, with D possibly TRBD1 on 6 matching bases. Germline V gene lookup returns CDR1 MDHEN and CDR2 SYDVKM. The CDR3 spans 15 residues. V gave up 1 base and J gave up 2 bases, with 11 bases separating them. CDR3 sequence (DNA): TGTGCCAGCAGTTTATTGGGGGGCAAGAACTATGGCTACACCTTC. Encoded protein: CASSLLGGKNYGYTF.

The rearrangement uses TRBV6-2 or TRBV6-3 and TRBJ2-7; unclear D gene. Germline V gives CDR1 MNHEY, CDR2 SVGEGT. The CDR3 has 14 residues. V lost 2 bases and J 2 bases, leaving 10 bases between the germline ends. CDR3 region: CASSYGHSAYEQYF. DNA of the CDR3: TGTGCCAGCAGTTACGGTCACAGTGCCTACGAGCAGTACTTC.

This clonotype was counted many times. The chain recombines TRBV11-2 with TRBJ1-1; perhaps TRBD1 as D (6 bases). This CDR3 has 15 amino acids. With 5 bases removed from V and 2 bases from J, the gap between germline ends came to 15 bases. Germline V gene sequence: CDR1 SGHAT, CDR2 FQNNGV. The CDR3 reads CASSRDKDQNTEAFF. For the CDR3, the DNA is TGTGCCAGCAGCCGGGACAAGGACCAAAACACTGAAGCTTTCTTT.

This clonotype was recorded many times. The rearrangement joins TRBV29-1 to TRBJ2-3, with 7 bases identical to TRBD1. The CDR3 has 15 residues. Per germline, CDR1 SQVTM and CDR2 ANQGSEA. The V segment lost 6 bases and the J segment 6 bases; nucleotides outside the gene matches: 15. The DNA for the CDR3 is TGCAGCGTGGCCACGGGACAGTCACTTGCGGATACGCAGTATTTT. Its protein is CSVATGQSLADTQYF.

This clonotype was counted a few times. The chain couples TRBV10-1 to TRBJ1-1; D is perhaps TRBD1 (5 bases). CDR3 length: 14 amino acids. The germline gives CDR1 WNHNN, CDR2 SYGVQD (reference sequence). Between the trimmed V and J ends, which lost 2 bases and 4 bases, there was a span of 11 bases. CDR3 in DNA: TGCGCCAGCAGTGAGGGGGCAGGTACCACTGAAGCTTTCTTT. As protein: CASSEGAGTTEAFF.